This is a list of T cell receptor beta chains from one sample in a study of T cells in localized non-small cell lung cancer. The repertoire was sequenced with immunoSEQ multiplex PCR; TCRdb's copy has only in-frame clones and lacks some. Of fewer than 45,000 clones in the sample, approximately 83% were seen once. This material consisted of peripheral blood, taken before any cancer treatment. The receptors shown here come from a man aged 40 to 70 with stage I lung adenocarcinoma. Each CDR3 is given with its conserved first and last residue. The D gene is left open where the match is weak. For some rows the clone size is stated as once, few or many, or as a class when expanded; others skip it.

v_gene: TRBV15
j_gene: TRBJ2-7
d_gene: -
abundance: -
CDR3aa: CATSRGRDISYEQYF
CDR3nt: TGTGCCACCAGCCGTGGGCGGGACATCTCGTACGAGCAGTACTTC

v_gene: TRBV5-5
j_gene: TRBJ2-2
d_gene: -
abundance: once
CDR3aa: CASSFFDRELFF
CDR3nt: TGTGCCAGCAGCTTTTTTGACCGGGAGCTGTTTTTT

v_gene: TRBV27
j_gene: TRBJ2-3
d_gene: -
abundance: few
CDR3aa: CASSLMGSGSSTDTQYF
CDR3nt: TGTGCCAGCAGTCTCATGGGGAGCGGGTCTAGCACAGATACGCAGTATTTT

v_gene: TRBV9
j_gene: TRBJ1-4
d_gene: TRBD1
abundance: once
CDR3aa: CASGQGGNEKLFF
CDR3nt: TGTGCCAGCGGACAGGGGGGGAATGAAAAACTGTTTTTT

v_gene: TRBV4-1
j_gene: TRBJ1-5
d_gene: -
abundance: -
CDR3aa: CASSQVTTNQPQHF
CDR3nt: TGCGCCAGCAGCCAAGTTACTACCAATCAGCCCCAGCATTTT

v_gene: TRBV27
j_gene: TRBJ2-1
d_gene: TRBD1
abundance: -
CDR3aa: CASSLSRGRGHYNEQFF
CDR3nt: TGTGCCAGCAGTTTAAGTAGGGGCAGGGGGCACTACAATGAGCAGTTCTTC

v_gene: TRBV18
j_gene: TRBJ2-7
d_gene: TRBD1
abundance: -
CDR3aa: CASSPPGQLYEQYF
CDR3nt: TGTGCCAGCTCACCGCCGGGACAGCTTTACGAGCAGTACTTC

v_gene: TRBV1
j_gene: TRBJ2-7
d_gene: -
abundance: -
CDR3aa: CTSSQESRWEQYF
CDR3nt: TGCACCAGCAGCCAAGAGTCTCGTTGGGAGCAGTACTTC

v_gene: TRBV29-1
j_gene: TRBJ2-1
d_gene: -
abundance: -
CDR3aa: CSGLPGGGSSYNEQFF
CDR3nt: TGCAGCGGCCTCCCCGGTGGGGGGAGCTCCTACAATGAGCAGTTCTTC

v_gene: TRBV7-6
j_gene: TRBJ2-2
d_gene: -
abundance: -
CDR3aa: CASSLAGGGTGELFF
CDR3nt: TGTGCCAGCAGCTTAGCGGGAGGTGGCACCGGGGAGCTGTTTTTT

v_gene: TRBV9
j_gene: TRBJ1-2
d_gene: TRBD1
abundance: -
CDR3aa: CASSGLRTGDGYTF
CDR3nt: TGTGCCAGCAGCGGGCTAAGGACAGGGGATGGCTACACCTTC

v_gene: TRBV7-9
j_gene: TRBJ2-1
d_gene: TRBD1
abundance: -
CDR3aa: CASSLRGQGGGEQFF
CDR3nt: TGTGCCAGCAGCTTAAGGGGACAGGGTGGGGGTGAGCAGTTCTTC

v_gene: TRBV5-4
j_gene: TRBJ1-3
d_gene: -
abundance: -
CDR3aa: CASSLGGTGNTIYF
CDR3nt: TGTGCCAGCAGCTTGGGGGGCACTGGAAACACCATATATTTT

v_gene: TRBV19
j_gene: TRBJ2-1
d_gene: TRBD2
abundance: -
CDR3aa: CASSIIGGRAREQFF
CDR3nt: TGTGCCAGTAGTATTATTGGCGGGAGGGCCCGGGAGCAGTTCTTC

v_gene: TRBV4-1
j_gene: TRBJ2-4
d_gene: TRBD1
abundance: -
CDR3aa: CASSQEGTGGKNIQYF
CDR3nt: TGCGCCAGCAGCCAAGAGGGGACAGGGGGCAAAAACATTCAGTACTTC

v_gene: TRBV5-6
j_gene: TRBJ2-7
d_gene: -
abundance: -
CDR3aa: CASSPLGVGAYEQYF
CDR3nt: TGTGCCAGCAGCCCCTTGGGCGTGGGGGCCTACGAGCAGTACTTC

v_gene: TRBV29-1
j_gene: TRBJ1-2
d_gene: TRBD1
abundance: few
CDR3aa: CSVEVRQGAGYTF
CDR3nt: TGCAGCGTTGAAGTGAGACAGGGGGCAGGCTACACCTTC

v_gene: TRBV5-6
j_gene: TRBJ2-1
d_gene: TRBD2
abundance: -
CDR3aa: CASSRRDYNNEQFF
CDR3nt: TGTGCCAGCAGCCGTCGGGACTATAACAATGAGCAGTTCTTC

v_gene: TRBV28
j_gene: TRBJ1-5
d_gene: -
abundance: -
CDR3aa: CASSSPGRGNSNQPQHF
CDR3nt: TGTGCCAGCAGTTCCCCGGGTAGGGGGAATAGCAATCAGCCCCAGCATTTT

v_gene: TRBV4-3
j_gene: TRBJ2-1
d_gene: -
abundance: once
CDR3aa: CASQPDGSSYNEQFF
CDR3nt: TGCGCCAGCCAGCCAGACGGGTCCTCCTACAATGAGCAGTTCTTC

v_gene: TRBV7-2
j_gene: TRBJ2-5
d_gene: -
abundance: -
CDR3aa: CASSLGTLETQYF
CDR3nt: TGTGCCAGCAGCCTCGGGACTCTGGAGACCCAGTACTTC

v_gene: TRBV2
j_gene: TRBJ2-1
d_gene: -
abundance: -
CDR3aa: CASSEPNEQFF
CDR3nt: TGTGCCAGCAGTGAACCCAATGAGCAGTTCTTC

v_gene: TRBV11-2
j_gene: TRBJ2-5
d_gene: TRBD2
abundance: -
CDR3aa: CASSLTRKAGGIFGETQYF
CDR3nt: TGTGCCAGCAGCTTAACCCGGAAGGCGGGAGGGATCTTTGGGGAGACCCAGTACTTC

v_gene: TRBV5-1
j_gene: TRBJ2-7
d_gene: TRBD1
abundance: -
CDR3aa: CASSPGTGVYEQYF
CDR3nt: TGCGCCAGCAGCCCCGGGACAGGGGTCTACGAGCAGTACTTC

v_gene: TRBV2
j_gene: TRBJ2-2
d_gene: -
abundance: -
CDR3aa: CASSGQPNTGELFF
CDR3nt: TGTGCCAGCAGTGGACAGCCGAACACCGGGGAGCTGTTTTTT

v_gene: TRBV7-2
j_gene: TRBJ2-7
d_gene: -
abundance: -
CDR3aa: CASRRSDNYEQYF
CDR3nt: TGTGCCAGCAGAAGGAGCGATAACTACGAGCAGTACTTC

v_gene: TRBV28
j_gene: TRBJ2-7
d_gene: TRBD2
abundance: -
CDR3aa: CASSLGGRARNEQYF
CDR3nt: TGTGCCAGCAGTTTGGGCGGGAGGGCCCGGAACGAGCAGTACTTC

v_gene: TRBV25-1
j_gene: TRBJ2-6
d_gene: -
abundance: -
CDR3aa: CASSEFGGSGANVLTF
CDR3nt: TGTGCCAGCAGTGAATTCGGAGGTTCTGGGGCCAACGTCCTGACTTTC

v_gene: TRBV2
j_gene: TRBJ2-1
d_gene: TRBD2
abundance: -
CDR3aa: CASSAPGTMGYNEQFF
CDR3nt: TGTGCCAGCAGTGCCCCTGGGACTATGGGGTACAATGAGCAGTTCTTC

v_gene: TRBV19
j_gene: TRBJ2-1
d_gene: -
abundance: once
CDR3aa: CASSINHEQFF
CDR3nt: TGTGCCAGTAGTATTAACCATGAGCAGTTCTTC

v_gene: TRBV7-3
j_gene: TRBJ2-1
d_gene: -
abundance: -
CDR3aa: CASSSDWYNEQFF
CDR3nt: TGTGCCAGCAGTTCCGACTGGTACAATGAGCAGTTCTTC

v_gene: TRBV6-5
j_gene: TRBJ1-3
d_gene: -
abundance: -
CDR3aa: CASSYSEGSGNTIYF
CDR3nt: TGTGCCAGCAGTTACTCCGAGGGCTCTGGAAACACCATATATTTT

v_gene: TRBV27
j_gene: TRBJ2-7
d_gene: -
abundance: -
CDR3aa: CASSSPGGTSSYEQYF
CDR3nt: TGTGCCAGCAGTTCCCCCGGGGGTACGAGCTCCTACGAGCAGTACTTC

v_gene: TRBV27
j_gene: TRBJ2-7
d_gene: TRBD2
abundance: once
CDR3aa: CASSLSSSTSVEQYF
CDR3nt: TGTGCCAGCAGTTTATCGAGCTCCACTAGCGTCGAGCAGTACTTC

v_gene: TRBV7-8
j_gene: TRBJ2-2
d_gene: TRBD2
abundance: -
CDR3aa: CASSFGLAGGNGELFF
CDR3nt: TGTGCCAGCAGCTTTGGCCTAGCGGGAGGAAACGGGGAGCTGTTTTTT

v_gene: TRBV5-1
j_gene: TRBJ2-1
d_gene: -
abundance: once
CDR3aa: CASSLYGSSYNEQFF
CDR3nt: TGCGCCAGCAGCTTGTATGGGAGCTCCTACAATGAGCAGTTCTTC

v_gene: TRBV18
j_gene: TRBJ2-5
d_gene: TRBD1
abundance: -
CDR3aa: CASSPGQGIGETQYF
CDR3nt: TGTGCCAGCTCACCCGGACAGGGGATAGGAGAGACCCAGTACTTC

v_gene: TRBV7-6
j_gene: TRBJ2-3
d_gene: TRBD2
abundance: -
CDR3aa: CASSFRLAGNTDTQYF
CDR3nt: TGTGCCAGCAGCTTTCGCTTAGCGGGAAACACAGATACGCAGTATTTT

v_gene: TRBV5-6
j_gene: TRBJ2-3
d_gene: TRBD2
abundance: -
CDR3aa: CASSNPLPSGGTDTQYF
CDR3nt: TGTGCCAGCAGCAATCCCCTTCCTAGCGGAGGCACAGATACGCAGTATTTT

v_gene: TRBV28
j_gene: TRBJ2-7
d_gene: TRBD2
abundance: -
CDR3aa: CASSSTRLAGGPSYEQYF
CDR3nt: TGTGCCAGCAGTTCCACCCGACTAGCGGGAGGGCCGTCCTACGAGCAGTACTTC

v_gene: TRBV7-2
j_gene: TRBJ2-1
d_gene: -
abundance: few
CDR3aa: CASSLGPPGLGSYNEQFF
CDR3nt: TGTGCCAGCAGCTTAGGACCACCCGGGCTGGGCTCCTACAATGAGCAGTTCTTC

v_gene: TRBV18
j_gene: TRBJ1-2
d_gene: -
abundance: few
CDR3aa: CASSDQTNYGYTF
CDR3nt: TGTGCCAGCTCAGACCAGACTAACTATGGCTACACCTTC

v_gene: TRBV2
j_gene: TRBJ1-4
d_gene: -
abundance: -
CDR3aa: CASKTAPWAEKLFF
CDR3nt: TGTGCCAGCAAGACAGCACCGTGGGCGGAAAAACTGTTTTTT

v_gene: TRBV6-1
j_gene: TRBJ2-5
d_gene: TRBD2
abundance: -
CDR3aa: CASSEVWLAAGTQYF
CDR3nt: TGTGCCAGCAGTGAAGTATGGCTAGCGGCAGGGACCCAGTACTTC

v_gene: TRBV29-1
j_gene: TRBJ2-3
d_gene: -
abundance: -
CDR3aa: CSVSPGHLETDTQYF
CDR3nt: TGCAGCGTCTCTCCGGGACACCTCGAGACAGATACGCAGTATTTT

v_gene: TRBV9
j_gene: TRBJ2-7
d_gene: TRBD1
abundance: once
CDR3aa: CASSVGKTGGWEQYF
CDR3nt: TGTGCCAGCAGCGTTGGGAAGACAGGGGGCTGGGAGCAGTACTTC

v_gene: TRBV6-1
j_gene: TRBJ2-7
d_gene: TRBD2
abundance: once
CDR3aa: CASSASWTSGSYEQYF
CDR3nt: TGTGCCAGCAGTGCCTCCTGGACTAGCGGGTCTTACGAGCAGTACTTC

v_gene: TRBV6-5
j_gene: TRBJ1-6
d_gene: -
abundance: -
CDR3aa: CASSYSAGTNSPLHF
CDR3nt: TGTGCCAGCAGTTACTCGGCAGGGACTAATTCACCCCTCCACTTT

v_gene: TRBV6-5
j_gene: TRBJ2-7
d_gene: -
abundance: -
CDR3aa: CASAIGIQAQYF
CDR3nt: TGTGCCAGCGCGATCGGGATCCAGGCGCAGTACTTC

v_gene: TRBV10-3
j_gene: TRBJ2-1
d_gene: -
abundance: -
CDR3aa: CAISLGDNEQFF
CDR3nt: TGTGCCATCAGCCTCGGAGACAATGAGCAGTTCTTC